This TCR beta chain was sequenced during a study of blood T cells in healthy people across ages. Then a second PCR, running about 7 to 11 cycles, was carried out with a sample-barcoded 5' primer and a J-beta primer mix. TCRdb processed the 5' RACE reads anew with MiXCR; each CDR3 protein has one entry. The data hold about 500,000 distinct CDR3 sequences, with approximately 25% observed a single time. Trimming took 10 bases from V and 3 from J; bases not matched to a gene: 8. The CDR3 extends over 13 amino acids. Germline CDR1 reads KGHSH; CDR2 reads LQKENI. Of note for this clonotype: Its antigen is not known.

The study's findings and limits: As age increased, TCR beta diversity per million T cells fell in a roughly linear fashion.

This sample also appeared in a second study, on T cells of mothers and their children. That publication notes: Per mother, over 9 million TCR beta CDR3 reads were obtained; per child, 2.5 million to 3.5 million.

Sequencing was carried out using blood. The rearrangement uses TRBV18 and TRBJ2-5, with TRBD1 identical over 7 bases. The sequence derives from a boy aged 5 to 17 in good health. CDR3 coding DNA: TGTGCCACCTCCGGGACAGCGAAAGAGACCCAGTACTTC. Translating gives CATSGTAKETQYF.